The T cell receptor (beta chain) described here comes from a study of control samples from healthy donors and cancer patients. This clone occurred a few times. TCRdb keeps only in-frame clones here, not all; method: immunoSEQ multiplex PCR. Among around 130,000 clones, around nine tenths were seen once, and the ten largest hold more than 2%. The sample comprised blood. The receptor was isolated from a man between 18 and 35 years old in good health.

Written as DNA, the CDR3 is TGTGCCAGCAGCTTTGACGGCACCCGTGTAGGCACAGATACGCAGTATTTT. Amino acids: CASSFDGTRVGTDTQYF. V usage is TRBV5-4 and J usage is TRBJ2-3, with D unresolved. With 2 bases removed from V and 1 base from J, the gap between germline ends came to 17 bases. The length of the CDR3 is 17 residues. CDR1 SGHNT and CDR2 YYREEE come from the germline V gene (reference sequence).